A selection of T cell receptor beta chains follows, all from one sample in a study of human T cells and chemical hapten exposure. TCRdb passed the RACE reads through MiXCR, listing each CDR3 protein once. The sample has some 42,000 distinct CDR3 sequences, 8% to 9% seen once. Sample: whole blood, taken in connection with sensitization to the hapten diphenylcyclopropenone (DPC). The source of these receptors is a woman between 40 and 50 years old with alopecia areata. Some clones in this sample may be carry-over from other donors' samples. Both conserved end residues are part of each CDR3. Fields, in order: D gene, V gene, clone size, J gene, CDR3 DNA, CDR3 protein. D genes are given only for firm matches. Some rows mark clone size as missing; the rest say once, few, many or name a class of expanded clone.

-	TRBV3-1	few	TRBJ2-1	TGTGCCAGCAGCCAAGTAGGTCCCCATGAGCAGTTCTTC	CASSQVGPHEQFF
TRBD1	TRBV5-1	many	TRBJ1-1	TGCGCCAGCAGCTTACCCAGGGGGGGAAGCACTGAAGCTTTCTTT	CASSLPRGGSTEAFF
-	TRBV27	many	TRBJ1-5	TGTGCCAGCAGTTTAGGGACGGGAGGGTATCAGCCCCAGCATTTT	CASSLGTGGYQPQHF
-	TRBV12-3/TRBV12-4	many	TRBJ1-5	TGTGCCAGCACCAGCCGGGCGGGGACCCAGCCCCAGCATTTT	CASTSRAGTQPQHF
TRBD1	TRBV6-4	many	TRBJ1-2	TGTGCCAGCAGTCGGGACAGGGGTTTCGGCTACACCTTC	CASSRDRGFGYTF
-	TRBV11-1	-	TRBJ2-3	TGTGCCAGCAAGGGGGGGATACAAGTAGCAGATACGCAGTATTTT	CASKGGIQVADTQYF
-	TRBV12-3/TRBV12-4	few	TRBJ2-3	TGTGCCAGCAGTTTCTCAGGACTGAGTACAGATACGCAGTATTTT	CASSFSGLSTDTQYF
-	TRBV11-2	many	TRBJ1-5	TGTGCCAGCAGCCAGGATCCGGGCCAGCCCCAGCATTTT	CASSQDPGQPQHF
TRBD1	TRBV6-1	many	TRBJ2-2	TGTGCCAGCAGCAATGGACAGGGTTCCGGGGAGCTGTTTTTT	CASSNGQGSGELFF
TRBD1	TRBV18	many	TRBJ2-7	TGTGCCAGCTCACCACGGGGGACAGTCATCTACGAGCAGTACTTC	CASSPRGTVIYEQYF
-	TRBV7-9	few	TRBJ2-7	TGTGCCAGCAGCCTCGACGGATACTACGAGCAGTACTTC	CASSLDGYYEQYF
-	TRBV3-1	few	TRBJ2-5	TGTGCCAGCAGCCAATTGGGGGAGACCCAGTACTTC	CASSQLGETQYF
-	TRBV4-1	few	TRBJ2-1	TGCGCCAGCAGCCAAGAGGGTGAGCAGTTCTTC	CASSQEGEQFF
-	TRBV11-2	many	TRBJ2-7	TGTGCCAGCAGTTCAATCGGGTCCCGGGCCGGGTTCGAGCAGTACTTC	CASSSIGSRAGFEQYF
TRBD1	TRBV18	-	TRBJ1-1	TGTGCCAGCTCACAGTTCCCGGGACAGGGAGTGGAAGCTTTCTTT	CASSQFPGQGVEAFF
-	TRBV6-4	-	TRBJ1-5	TGTGCCAGCAGTGACTCGCCAGGGCGGCAGCCCCAGCATTTT	CASSDSPGRQPQHF
-	TRBV15	few	TRBJ1-1	TGTGCCACCAGCAGATACGGGGAAGCGAGTACGAACACTGAAGCTTTCTTT	CATSRYGEASTNTEAFF
TRBD2	TRBV7-2	-	TRBJ2-3	TGTGCCAGCAGCTTAGCACTAGCGGGGCGAGATACGCAGTATTTT	CASSLALAGRDTQYF
TRBD1	TRBV9	many	TRBJ2-3	TGTGCCAGCAGCCTCGGGACAGTTAGCACAGATACGCAGTATTTT	CASSLGTVSTDTQYF
-	TRBV29-1	many	TRBJ1-1	TGCAGCGGGGAGAACACTGAAGCTTTCTTT	CSGENTEAFF
TRBD1	TRBV12-3/TRBV12-4	few	TRBJ1-5	TGTGCCAGCAGTTTCACAGGGGCGCGTAGCAATCAGCCCCAGCATTTT	CASSFTGARSNQPQHF
-	TRBV12-3/TRBV12-4	few	TRBJ1-5	TGTGCCAGCAGTTTGGGGGGGCGAGGCAATCAGCCCCAGCATTTT	CASSLGGRGNQPQHF
-	TRBV7-2	-	TRBJ2-5	TGTGCCAGCAGCTTAAACGGCGACTCGCAAGAGACCCAGTACTTC	CASSLNGDSQETQYF
TRBD1	TRBV12-3/TRBV12-4	few	TRBJ2-7	TGTGCCAGCAGTTCATGGGGACAGGGGGGCCACGAGCAGTACTTC	CASSSWGQGGHEQYF
TRBD1	TRBV5-6	-	TRBJ2-4	TGTGCCAGCAGCCGGACAGGAATAAACATTCAGTACTTC	CASSRTGINIQYF
-	TRBV11-1	many	TRBJ1-2	TGTGCCAGCAGCAGAGCGACGGGACGGATTAACTATGGCTACACCTTC	CASSRATGRINYGYTF
-	TRBV7-9	-	TRBJ1-6	TGTGCCAGCAGCTTAGGTCCAGGGAGATGGTCACCCCTCCACTTT	CASSLGPGRWSPLHF
-	TRBV30	many	TRBJ2-5	TGTGCCTGGAGTGATAACTTCCAAGAGACCCAGTACTTC	CAWSDNFQETQYF
TRBD1	TRBV30	-	TRBJ2-5	TGTGCCTGGACACCGACAGGGGGCCTACAGAAGACCCAGTACTTC	CAWTPTGGLQKTQYF
TRBD2	TRBV29-1	few	TRBJ2-1	TGCAGCGTGGATACTAGCGGGGGTCAATACAATGAGCAGTTCTTC	CSVDTSGGQYNEQFF
TRBD1	TRBV18	many	TRBJ2-7	TGTGCCAGCTCACCAACGGGGACAGGGGATGGCGAGCAGTACTTC	CASSPTGTGDGEQYF
-	TRBV9	-	TRBJ2-3	TGTGCCAGCAGCGACACAAGAGCAGATACGCAGTATTTT	CASSDTRADTQYF
TRBD1	TRBV4-2	-	TRBJ1-6	TGTGCCAGCAGCCAAGATCAGGGGGCCGGTAATTCACCCCTCCACTTT	CASSQDQGAGNSPLHF
TRBD2	TRBV6-6	many	TRBJ2-1	TGTGCCAGCAGTTACGGAGCGGGGCCTATGAATGAGCAGTTCTTC	CASSYGAGPMNEQFF
TRBD1	TRBV12-3/TRBV12-4	many	TRBJ1-1	TGTGCCAGCAGTTTAGTTACAGGGGAACGAAACACTGAAGCTTTCTTT	CASSLVTGERNTEAFF
-	TRBV3-1	many	TRBJ2-3	TGTGCCAGCAGCCAACCACCTCGCGGCCCTAGGGGCACAGATACGCAGTATTTT	CASSQPPRGPRGTDTQYF
-	TRBV9	-	TRBJ1-2	TGTGCCAGCAGCGGAACAGGCGCCGGCTACACCTTC	CASSGTGAGYTF
-	TRBV30	many	TRBJ1-6	TGTGCCTGGGAAAGCTCCTATAATTCACCCCTCCACTTT	CAWESSYNSPLHF
-	TRBV7-9	-	TRBJ1-1	TGTGCCAGCAGTATTACCTTTGACGCTGAAGCTTTCTTT	CASSITFDAEAFF
-	TRBV7-9	few	TRBJ1-1	TGTGCCAGCCGCGGGAACACTGAAGCTTTCTTT	CASRGNTEAFF
-	TRBV5-1	many	TRBJ2-5	TGCGCCTCCCGCGGGGAGATGTACCAAGAGACCCAGTACTTC	CASRGEMYQETQYF
-	TRBV7-2	many	TRBJ2-5	TGTGCCAGCAGCCCCCAGCAAGAGACCCAGTACTTC	CASSPQQETQYF
TRBD1	TRBV7-9	few	TRBJ1-2	TGTGCCAGCAGCTTATCCGGGACAGAGTATGGCTACACCTTC	CASSLSGTEYGYTF
TRBD2	TRBV20-1	many	TRBJ2-5	TGCAGTGCTAGAGGGCCGGGACTAGCGGGGCCCCAAGAGACCCAGTACTTC	CSARGPGLAGPQETQYF
-	TRBV7-8	many	TRBJ2-3	TGTGCCAGCACCGACGGGAGTTTTACCACAGATACGCAGTATTTT	CASTDGSFTTDTQYF
-	TRBV2	many	TRBJ2-7	TGTGCCAGCAGCCTATCCTACGAGCAGTACTTC	CASSLSYEQYF
-	TRBV30	many	TRBJ1-4	TGTGCCTGGAGTGATTATGGCGAAAAACTGTTTTTT	CAWSDYGEKLFF
-	TRBV7-9	many	TRBJ2-1	TGTGCCAGCAGCCGTCGGGATAGGGCGGATGTTGAGCAGTTCTTC	CASSRRDRADVEQFF
-	TRBV25-1	many	TRBJ1-1	TGTGCCAGCAGTGCGGCAGCGGCTAACGCTTTCTTT	CASSAAAANAFF